Below, 20 T cell receptor beta chains from the same sample are listed, as sequenced in a study of T cells in Graves' hyperthyroidism and ophthalmopathy. RNA transcripts gave rise to amplified TCR beta CDR3 regions. HTBI primers were the set used in a first-round RT-PCR of the TCR CDR3. TCRdb analysed the multiplex PCR reads with MiXCR anew, one entry per CDR3 protein. The table has around 350,000 distinct CDR3 sequences, approximately 14% seen once. The sequencing input was blood. These receptor sequences come from a woman between 18 and 30 years old with Graves' hyperthyroidism that later progressed to Graves' ophthalmopathy.

This clonotype was counted ten times or more. The chain combines TRBV9 with TRBJ2-2, with TRBD1 matching over 8 bases. Germline V CDR1 and CDR2: SGDLS, YYNGEE. Losses at the gene ends were 3 bases for V and 0 bases for J; bases not matched to a gene: 1. The CDR3 loop spans 15 amino acids. CDR3 sequence (DNA): TGTGCCAGCAGCGAGGGACAGGCGAACACCGGGGAGCTGTTTTTT. This codes for CASSEGQANTGELFF. Based on the CDR3 plus reference TRBV9 and TRBJ2-2, the full variable domain is DSGVTQTPKHLITATGQRVTLRCSPRSGDLSVYWYQQSLDQGLQFLIQYYNGEERAKGNILERFSAQQFPDLHSELNLSSLELGDSALYFCASSEGQANTGELFFGEGSRLTVL.

This chain connects TRBV20-1 to TRBJ2-7, with D maybe TRBD1 (5 bases). The CDR3 spans 12 residues. Looked up from germline, CDR1 is DFQATT and CDR2 is SNEGSKA (reference sequence). The ends were cut back, 5 bases at V and 5 bases at J, with 13 bases in the middle. The CDR3 nucleotides read TGCAGTGCTCCGCGAAGGGGTAACGAGCAGTACTTC. Translating it yields CSAPRRGNEQYF.

This clonotype has a count of ten or more. The CDR3 DNA sequence: TGTGCCAGCAGCTCATATTGGACTCAGTACAATGAGCAGTTCTTC. Translated, it gives CASSSYWTQYNEQFF. V is TRBV7-3 and J is TRBJ2-1, with a tentative D call TRBD2 (5 bases). The CDR3 loop spans 15 amino acids. Germline V CDR1 and CDR2: SGHTA, FQGTGA. V lost 4 bases and J 4 bases, leaving 14 bases between the germline ends. The complete variable domain, with remaining parts taken from reference TRBV7-3 and TRBJ2-1, reads GAGVSQTPSNKVTEKGKYVELRCDPISGHTALYWYRQSLGQGPEFLIYFQGTGAADDSGLPNDRFFAVRPEGSVSTLKIQRTERGDSAVYLCASSSYWTQYNEQFFGPGTRLTVL.

The V gene is TRBV6-1, the J gene TRBJ2-7; TRBD1 agrees at 9 bases. The CDR3 runs 16 residues. J lost 6 bases, V lost 5 bases, and 14 bases had no gene match. Per the germline V gene, CDR1 is MNHNS and CDR2 is SASEGT. CDR3 protein: CASSPPREQGQGEQYF. The CDR3 nucleotides are TGTGCCAGCAGTCCGCCCAGAGAACAGGGACAGGGCGAGCAGTACTTC.

This clonotype turned up a few times. V usage is TRBV6-1 and J usage is TRBJ1-2, with D perhaps TRBD1 (6 bases). This CDR3 is 15 amino acids long. CDR1 is MNHNS, CDR2 SASEGT, per germline. Between the trimmed V and J ends, which lost 5 bases and 4 bases, there was a span of 17 bases. Here the CDR3 DNA reads TGTGCCAGCAGTCCACAGGGTTTTATGAGCTATGGCTACACCTTC. Protein: CASSPQGFMSYGYTF.

This clonotype was seen many times. CDR3 protein: CASSLGKTSLVYNEQFF. CDR3 DNA sequence: TGCGCCAGCAGCTTGGGCAAGACTAGCCTCGTATACAATGAGCAGTTCTTC. V and J are TRBV5-1 and TRBJ2-1; TRBD2 matches at 7 bases. CDR1 and CDR2 (germline): SGHRS, YFSETQ. CDR3 length: 17 amino acids. Losses at the gene ends were 0 bases for V and 4 bases for J; bases not matched to a gene: 10.

The chain uses TRBV12-3 or TRBV12-4 and TRBJ2-1; the D gene is possibly TRBD2 (5 bases). This CDR3 is 18 amino acids long. V lost 4 bases, J lost 8 bases, and 27 bases lay in between. This CDR3 reads CASSSPAGSLSAVDEQFF. Written as DNA, the CDR3 is TGTGCCAGCAGTTCCCCGGCGGGTAGTCTTTCAGCGGTCGATGAGCAGTTCTTC.

This clonotype has a count of ten or more. V gene TRBV3-1 combines with J gene TRBJ2-4; 9 positions agree with TRBD1. This CDR3 has 15 amino acids. With 2 bases clipped from V and 6 bases from J, the junction kept 5 bases outside the gene matches. The germline V gene has CDR1 LGHDT and CDR2 YNNKEL (reference sequence). CDR3 region: CASSQPGQGPNIQYF. The CDR3 region has the DNA TGTGCCAGCAGCCAACCGGGACAGGGACCAAACATTCAGTACTTC.

This clonotype was picked up many times. The chain has TRBV6-6 and TRBJ2-1; 10 bases map to TRBD1. Looked up from germline, CDR1 is MNHNY and CDR2 is SVGAGI (reference sequence). J lost 7 bases, V lost 0 bases, and 3 bases had no gene match. CDR3 length: 15 amino acids. For the CDR3, the DNA is TGTGCCAGCAGTTACTCTCCGGACAGGGGGAATGAGCAGTTCTTC. Amino acids: CASSYSPDRGNEQFF.

This clonotype came up many times. This sequence joins TRBV11-2 and TRBJ2-7, with D possibly matching TRBD1 (5 bases). Looked up from germline, CDR1 is SGHAT and CDR2 is FQNNGV. The V gene lost 2 bases and the J gene lost 2 bases, with 13 bases spanning the gap. CDR3 length: 15 amino acids. The CDR3 DNA follows: TGTGCCAGCAGCTTAAGTCCAGGGCCTCCCTACGAGCAGTACTTC. Protein sequence: CASSLSPGPPYEQYF.

This clonotype occurred many times. The V and J genes are TRBV20-1 and TRBJ2-4; D is uncertain. Trimming took off 5 bases at V and 5 bases at J, with 13 bases between the two ends. CDR1 is DFQATT and CDR2 is SNEGSKA in the germline V gene (reference sequence). The CDR3 runs 13 residues. CDR3 coding DNA: TGCAGTGCTGGGTTTGGGGTCCAAAACATTCAGTACTTC. Translation gives CSAGFGVQNIQYF.

This chain links TRBV5-1 with TRBJ1-1; 7 nucleotides line up with TRBD1. Unmatched junction bases numbered 3, after V lost 1 base and J lost 0 bases. CDR1 and CDR2 (germline): SGHRS, YFSETQ. The CDR3 has 15 residues. The CDR3 DNA is TGCGCCAGCAGCTTGCACGGACAGGTGAACACTGAAGCTTTCTTT. This translates into CASSLHGQVNTEAFF.

The chain carries TRBV28 and TRBJ2-7; D unclear. This CDR3 is built from 15 residues. Germline V gene lookup returns CDR1 MDHEN and CDR2 SYDVKM. The V gene lost 5 bases and the J gene lost 0 bases, with 14 bases spanning the gap. The CDR3 region is CASSTRIPGSYEQYF. The CDR3 region has the DNA TGTGCCAGCAGTACCCGGATCCCGGGCTCCTACGAGCAGTACTTC.

V and J are TRBV11-2 and TRBJ1-2; D might be TRBD1 (5 bases). Per the germline V gene, CDR1 is SGHAT and CDR2 is FQNNGV. This CDR3 is 15 amino acids long. V gave up 0 bases and J gave up 5 bases, with 13 bases separating them. Here the CDR3 reads CASSLEPSRGYGYTF. CDR3 nucleotides: TGTGCCAGCAGCTTAGAGCCCTCACGGGGGTATGGCTACACCTTC.

The chain has TRBV20-1 and TRBJ2-1; D might be TRBD2 (5 bases). Germline loops: CDR1 DFQATT, CDR2 SNEGSKA (reference sequence). Trimming removed 0 bases at V and 8 bases at J, with 11 bases between. The CDR3 totals 13 residues. The CDR3 region has the DNA TGCAGTGCTAGAGATGAGAGGACTTATGAGCAGTTCTTC. Its protein product is CSARDERTYEQFF.

The rearrangement joins TRBV5-1 to TRBJ2-7, with 11 nucleotides matching TRBD1. Losses at the gene ends were 4 bases for V and 5 bases for J; bases not matched to a gene: 14. From germline, CDR1 is SGHRS and CDR2 YFSETQ. The CDR3 runs 17 residues. CDR3 bases: TGCGCCAGCAGCCCGGACAGGGGGCGTGCCTCTAGCCACGAGCAGTACTTC. Translating gives CASSPDRGRASSHEQYF.

This chain links TRBV7-2 with TRBJ2-7; a possible D gene is TRBD2 (5 bases). This CDR3 comprises 14 residues. The germline gives CDR1 SGHTA, CDR2 FQGNSA. V lost 7 bases and J 6 bases, leaving 19 bases between the germline ends. The CDR3, as DNA: TGTGCCAGCACCCCACCCACTAGATACCGCGAGCAGTACTTC. Protein product: CASTPPTRYREQYF. Filled out from reference TRBV7-2 and TRBJ2-7, the complete variable domain reads GAGVSQSPSNKVTEKGKDVELRCDPISGHTALYWYRQSLGQGLEFLIYFQGNSAPDKSGLPSDRFSAERTGGSVSTLTIQRTQQEDSAVYLCASTPPTRYREQYFGPGTRLTVT.

This clonotype was counted many times. The chain recombines TRBV11-3 with TRBJ1-1; D gene ambiguous. Germline V lookup: CDR1 SGHNT, CDR2 YENEEA. The germline V and J ends were trimmed by 5 bases and 3 bases, with 10 bases remaining between them. The CDR3 is 13 residues long. CDR3 amino acids: CASSEGVDTEAFF. The CDR3 bases are TGTGCCAGCAGCGAAGGTGTAGACACTGAAGCTTTCTTT.

In its sample, this clonotype was seen many times. V usage is TRBV20-1 and J usage is TRBJ2-7; D gene uncertain. Deletions cut 1 base from V and 2 bases from J, with 3 bases between. Looked up from germline, CDR1 is DFQATT and CDR2 is SNEGSKA (reference sequence). The CDR3 totals 11 residues. CDR3 nucleotide sequence: TGCAGTGCTAGAGGGGCCTACGAGCAGTACTTC. As protein: CSARGAYEQYF.

The chain is built from TRBV25-1 and TRBJ2-5; no clear D gene. This CDR3 has 15 residues. Trimming left V 1 base short and J 5 bases short, with 14 bases between. Per the germline V gene, CDR1 is MGHDK and CDR2 is SYGVNS. The CDR3 nucleotides are TGTGCCAGCAGTGAATTTGGGCCGATAGGGGAGACCCAGTACTTC. Translating gives CASSEFGPIGETQYF.